This passage covers 10 T cell receptor beta chains from one sample sequenced in a study of vaccination and CD4 T cells after COVID-19. Antigens for these TCRs are unknown. Oncomine TCR Beta short-read sequencing was applied to DNA from cultured CD4+ T cells. TCRdb independently ran MiXCR on the PCR reads; one entry per CDR3 protein. The sample includes fewer than 10,000 distinct CDR3 sequences, approximately 52% of them seen just once. This sample's treatment: roughly ten-day PBMC culture with coronavirus spike peptide pools or control peptides (ViraFEST assay). The sample taken for sequencing was CD4+ T cells from blood, cultured in vitro. These receptors all come from a human donor who had recovered from COVID-19.

The V and J genes are TRBV2 and TRBJ2-3; D is perhaps TRBD2 (7 bases). The V end was cut by 10 bases, the J end by 3 bases, with 14 bases between. The CDR3 is 13 amino acids. The germline V gene encodes CDR1 SNHLY and CDR2 FYNNEI. CDR3 sequence: CATSGGQTDTQYF. CDR3 nucleotide sequence: TGTGCCACCTCCGGGGGGCAAACAGATACGCAGTATTTT.

This clonotype has a handful of counts. The chain links TRBV19 to TRBJ2-3; a possible D gene is TRBD1 (6 bases). V lost 5 bases and J 4 bases, leaving 19 bases between the germline ends. The CDR3 sequence is 16 residues long. CDR1 is LNHDA and CDR2 is SQIVND in the germline V gene (reference sequence). CDR3 sequence: CASSPTGNLGADTQYF. The CDR3, as DNA: TGTGCCAGTAGTCCAACAGGGAACCTTGGGGCAGATACGCAGTATTTT.

The rearrangement joins TRBV20-1 to TRBJ1-5, with D possibly TRBD1 on 5 matching bases. The CDR3 covers 13 residues. V lost 4 bases, J lost 5 bases, and 12 bases lay in between. Germline V gene lookup returns CDR1 DFQATT and CDR2 SNEGSKA (reference sequence). CDR3 sequence (DNA): TGCAGTGCTAAGGCGGGGGTGGATCAGCCCCAGCATTTT. This sequence encodes CSAKAGVDQPQHF.

The gene calls are TRBV6-5 and TRBJ1-2; TRBD1 might be the D (6 bases). Trimming removed 2 bases at V and 5 bases at J, with 18 bases between. Germline lookup yields CDR1 MNHEY and CDR2 SVGAGI. The CDR3 runs to 16 residues. The CDR3 DNA is TGTGCCAGCAGTTACGACCGACTTGGACAGCATTATGGCTACACCTTC. Its translation: CASSYDRLGQHYGYTF.

The chain has TRBV2 and TRBJ1-5; 7 nucleotides align to TRBD1. With 6 bases clipped from V and 0 bases from J, the junction kept 2 bases outside the gene matches. The CDR3 contains 14 residues. CDR1 and CDR2 (germline): SNHLY, FYNNEI. CDR3 nucleotide sequence: TGTGCCAGCAGACAGGGGACTAGCAATCAGCCCCAGCATTTT. It yields the protein CASRQGTSNQPQHF.

Only a few counts were recorded for this clonotype. This sequence joins TRBV7-2 and TRBJ2-2; the match to TRBD2 covers 8 bases. V trimming: 2 bases; J trimming: 4 bases; junction bases outside the gene matches: 6. Germline V gene sequence: CDR1 SGHTA, CDR2 FQGNSA. The CDR3 extends over 16 amino acids. CDR3 in amino acids: CASSLFSGSGTGELFF. CDR3 coding DNA: TGTGCCAGCAGCTTATTCAGCGGGAGTGGCACCGGGGAGCTGTTTTTT.

The chain couples TRBV6-5 to TRBJ2-7; D may be TRBD1 or TRBD2 (5 bases each). V dropped 2 bases and J dropped 5 bases, with 13 bases sitting between them. The CDR3 has 14 amino acids. The germline V gene encodes CDR1 MNHEY and CDR2 SVGAGI. The CDR3 protein is CASSYGTPLHEQYF. The CDR3 DNA reads TGTGCCAGCAGTTACGGGACGCCTCTCCACGAGCAGTACTTC.

V is TRBV11-1 and J is TRBJ1-2; D gene ambiguous. V shed 2 bases and J shed 6 bases, with 13 bases lying between them. The CDR3 totals 14 residues. CDR1 and CDR2 from the germline V gene are SGHAT and FQDESV (reference sequence). The CDR3 region is CASSLSPRGDGYTF. CDR3 nucleotides: TGTGCCAGCAGCTTAAGCCCTCGCGGGGATGGCTACACCTTC.

In DNA, the CDR3 is TGTGCCAGCAGCTTTAGAATTGAGCAGTTCTTC. It codes for CASSFRIEQFF. The chain joins TRBV7-2 to TRBJ2-1; D ambiguous. The CDR3 runs 11 residues. The V end lost 3 bases, the J end lost 9 bases, and 6 bases lay between the germline ends. The germline V gene has CDR1 SGHTA and CDR2 FQGNSA.

The V call is TRBV29-1, the J call TRBJ1-2, with D hard to call. Trimming took off 3 bases at V and 4 bases at J, with 12 bases between the two ends. The CDR3 is 13 amino acids. CDR1 is SQVTM, CDR2 ANQGSEA, per germline. Here the CDR3 DNA reads TGCAGCGTTGAGAGGGCGCCAGGCTATGGCTACACCTTC. Its protein is CSVERAPGYGYTF.